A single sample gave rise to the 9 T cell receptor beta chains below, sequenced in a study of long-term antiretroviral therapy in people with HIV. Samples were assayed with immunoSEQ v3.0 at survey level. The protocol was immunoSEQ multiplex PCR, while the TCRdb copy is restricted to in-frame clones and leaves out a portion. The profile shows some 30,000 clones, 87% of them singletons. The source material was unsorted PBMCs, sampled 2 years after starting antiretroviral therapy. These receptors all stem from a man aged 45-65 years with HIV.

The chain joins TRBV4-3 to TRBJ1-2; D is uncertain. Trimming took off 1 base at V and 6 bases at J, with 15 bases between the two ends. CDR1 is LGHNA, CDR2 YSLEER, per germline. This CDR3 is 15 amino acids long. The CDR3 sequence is CASSQAGAFPNGYTF. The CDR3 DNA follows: TGCGCCAGCAGCCAAGCGGGTGCATTCCCCAATGGCTACACCTTC.

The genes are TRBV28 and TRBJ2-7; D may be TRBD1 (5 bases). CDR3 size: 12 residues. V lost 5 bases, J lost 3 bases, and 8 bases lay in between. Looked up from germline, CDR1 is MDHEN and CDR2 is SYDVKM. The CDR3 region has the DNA TGTGCCAGCAGTGGACAAGACTACGAGCAGTACTTC. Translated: CASSGQDYEQYF.

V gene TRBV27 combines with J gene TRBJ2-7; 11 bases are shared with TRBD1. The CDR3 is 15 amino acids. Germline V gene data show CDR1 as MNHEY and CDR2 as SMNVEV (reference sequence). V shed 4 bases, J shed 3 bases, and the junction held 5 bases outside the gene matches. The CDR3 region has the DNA TGTGCCAGCAGTTACGGGACAGGGGGTTACTACGAGCAGTACTTC. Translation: CASSYGTGGYYEQYF.

CDR3 protein: CASSNGSPGNEQFF. CDR3 nucleotide sequence: TGCGCCAGCAGCAACGGGAGCCCGGGGAATGAGCAGTTCTTC. This chain links TRBV5-1 with TRBJ2-1; TRBD2 might be the D (6 bases). This CDR3 is 14 amino acids long. In germline, CDR1 is SGHRS, CDR2 YFSETQ. V lost 4 bases and J 7 bases, leaving 15 bases between the germline ends. Supplemented by reference TRBV5-1 and TRBJ2-1, the full variable domain reads KAGVTQTPRYLIKTRGQQVTLSCSPISGHRSVSWYQQTPGQGLQFLFEYFSETQRNKGNFPGRFSGRQFSNSRSEMNVSTLELGDSALYLCASSNGSPGNEQFFGPGTRLTVL.

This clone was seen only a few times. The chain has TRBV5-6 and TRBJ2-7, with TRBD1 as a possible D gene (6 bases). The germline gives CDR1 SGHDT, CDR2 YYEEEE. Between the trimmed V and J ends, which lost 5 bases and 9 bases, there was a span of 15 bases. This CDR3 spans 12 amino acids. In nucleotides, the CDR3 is TGTGCCAGCAGTAAATACAGGGTTGGGCAGTACTTC. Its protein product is CASSKYRVGQYF. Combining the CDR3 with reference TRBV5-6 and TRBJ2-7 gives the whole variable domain DAGVTQSPTHLIKTRGQQVTLRCSPKSGHDTVSWYQQALGQGPQFIFQYYEEEERQRGNFPDRFSGHQFPNYSSELNVNALLLGDSALYLCASSKYRVGQYFGPGTRLTVT.

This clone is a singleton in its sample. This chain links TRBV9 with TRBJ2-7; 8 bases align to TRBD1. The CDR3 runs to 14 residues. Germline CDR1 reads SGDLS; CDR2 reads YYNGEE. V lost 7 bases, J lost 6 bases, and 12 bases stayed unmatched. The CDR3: CASGEGQGNTEQYF. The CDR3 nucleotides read TGTGCCAGCGGTGAAGGACAGGGAAATACCGAGCAGTACTTC.

Here the CDR3 reads CASSLPGQGARNYGYTF. The CDR3 nucleotides are TGTGCCAGCAGCCTTCCGGGACAGGGGGCGCGTAACTATGGCTACACCTTC. This chain links TRBV5-4 with TRBJ1-2, with 12 bases fitting TRBD1. The CDR3 length is 17 residues. Germline V gene data show CDR1 as SGHNT and CDR2 as YYREEE (reference sequence). The trim removed 4 bases at V and 1 base at J, leaving 8 bases unmatched.

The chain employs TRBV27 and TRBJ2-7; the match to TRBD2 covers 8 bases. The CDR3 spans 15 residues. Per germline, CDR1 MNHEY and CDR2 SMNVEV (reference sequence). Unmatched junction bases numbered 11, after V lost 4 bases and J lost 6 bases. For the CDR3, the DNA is TGTGCCAGCAGTTCCCGGGGTAGCGGGATCGGCGAGCAGTACTTC. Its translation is CASSSRGSGIGEQYF.

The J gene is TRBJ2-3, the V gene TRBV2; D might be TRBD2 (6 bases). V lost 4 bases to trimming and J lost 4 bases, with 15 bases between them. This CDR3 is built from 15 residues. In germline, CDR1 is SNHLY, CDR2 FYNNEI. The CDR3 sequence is CASSVNPGVPDTQYF. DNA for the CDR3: TGTGCCAGCAGTGTGAATCCGGGAGTTCCAGATACGCAGTATTTT.